Listed below are T cell receptor beta chains from one sample, sequenced in a study of cytomegalovirus exposure and HLA in healthy donors. The method was immunoSEQ multiplex PCR; TCRdb's version includes in-frame clones alone and lacks a portion of them. Its table lists about 41,000 clones. The sequenced sample was PBMCs. The receptors were gathered from a man aged 25 to 40 in good health and CMV-seronegative. The CDR3 runs from the conserved cysteine through the conserved F or W. A D gene is named only where the DNA matches it firmly.

j_call: TRBJ1-1; v_call: TRBV5-1; d_call: TRBD1; cdr3_nt: TGCGCCAGCAGCTTTGACAGGGGGAGATCTTCCACTGAAGCTTTCTTT; cdr3_aa: CASSFDRGRSSTEAFF
j_call: TRBJ2-3; v_call: TRBV4-1; d_call: -; cdr3_nt: TGCGCCAGCAGCCAAGGGGGCCCAGATACGCAGTATTTT; cdr3_aa: CASSQGGPDTQYF
j_call: TRBJ1-1; v_call: TRBV7-9; d_call: TRBD1; cdr3_nt: TGTGCCAGCAGCCCAGGGGGCACTGAAGCTTTCTTT; cdr3_aa: CASSPGGTEAFF
j_call: TRBJ2-7; v_call: TRBV19; d_call: -; cdr3_nt: TGTGCCAGTAGTTCCGTGGAGGTCTACGAGCAGTACTTC; cdr3_aa: CASSSVEVYEQYF
j_call: TRBJ2-4; v_call: TRBV25-1; d_call: -; cdr3_nt: TGTGCCAGCAGTGGGGGCCTAGCCAAAAACATTCAGTACTTC; cdr3_aa: CASSGGLAKNIQYF
j_call: TRBJ1-6; v_call: TRBV19; d_call: -; cdr3_nt: TGTGCCAGTAGTATCAGGGTGAGCTCCTATAATTCACCCCTCCACTTT; cdr3_aa: CASSIRVSSYNSPLHF
j_call: TRBJ1-3; v_call: TRBV9; d_call: -; cdr3_nt: TGTGCCAGCAGCGGCTACTCTGGAAACACCATATATTTT; cdr3_aa: CASSGYSGNTIYF
j_call: TRBJ1-1; v_call: TRBV18; d_call: TRBD1; cdr3_nt: TGTGCCAGCTCCGACGGGACAGGGTCGGGCACTGAAGCTTTCTTT; cdr3_aa: CASSDGTGSGTEAFF
j_call: TRBJ1-1; v_call: TRBV5-4; d_call: TRBD1; cdr3_nt: TGTGCCAGCAGCTTTAAGGGGGCGGACACTGAAGCTTTCTTT; cdr3_aa: CASSFKGADTEAFF
j_call: TRBJ1-1; v_call: TRBV2; d_call: -; cdr3_nt: TGTGCCAGCAGTCGACAGGCCCTCACTGAAGCTTTCTTT; cdr3_aa: CASSRQALTEAFF
j_call: TRBJ2-7; v_call: TRBV11-3; d_call: -; cdr3_nt: TGTGCCAGCAGCTTAGGGCGGGGCGTCGCCTACGAGCAGTACTTC; cdr3_aa: CASSLGRGVAYEQYF
j_call: TRBJ2-1; v_call: TRBV4-1; d_call: -; cdr3_nt: TGCGCCAGCAGCCGAGGCCCGCGGACCTACAATGAGCAGTTCTTC; cdr3_aa: CASSRGPRTYNEQFF
j_call: TRBJ2-1; v_call: TRBV7-6; d_call: TRBD2; cdr3_nt: TGTGCCAGCAGCTTAGTGGCTAGCGGGGGTGGTGAGCAGTTCTTC; cdr3_aa: CASSLVASGGGEQFF
j_call: TRBJ2-2; v_call: TRBV18; d_call: -; cdr3_nt: TGTGCCAGCTCACGCCTAGACAGCGCCCTAAACACCGGGGAGCTGTTTTTT; cdr3_aa: CASSRLDSALNTGELFF
j_call: TRBJ1-5; v_call: TRBV7-9; d_call: -; cdr3_nt: TGTGCCAGCAGCCCTGATCCGGGCAATCAGCCCCAGCATTTT; cdr3_aa: CASSPDPGNQPQHF
j_call: TRBJ2-7; v_call: TRBV5-1; d_call: TRBD2; cdr3_nt: TGCGCCAGCAGCGGTTTAACCGTCGCCGGGACTAGCGGGAGGAAGAGCTCCTACGAGCAGTACTTC; cdr3_aa: CASSGLTVAGTSGRKSSYEQYF
j_call: TRBJ2-1; v_call: TRBV9; d_call: TRBD2; cdr3_nt: TGTGCCAGCAGCGTTACCAGCGGGAGTGCCGACAATGAGCAGTTCTTC; cdr3_aa: CASSVTSGSADNEQFF